This TCR beta chain was identified in a study of cytomegalovirus exposure and HLA in healthy donors (TCRdb year 2017). With regard to the full study: According to a later analysis, one platform produced both the roughly 120 validation repertoires and the 670 or so repertoires of the first cohort. The aim of the study was to test whether cataloging public T cell receptors could identify signatures of past pathogen exposure. A separate validation cohort of over a hundred different subjects was used in addition to the 666-subject first cohort. To predict cytomegalovirus infection status, the study combined high-throughput TCR immunosequencing, statistical association of individual TCRs with disease status, and machine learning. What the authors observed across the whole study: A later analysis found that TCRs clustered in the first cohort also tended to co-occur in the roughly 110 validation repertoires, with 94% of cluster scores above 0. It was suggested by the authors that the approach could potentially be generalized to other disease states and immunological phenotypes. In both the original and validation cohorts, the classifier was reported to diagnose cytomegalovirus status with high specificity and sensitivity. The study listed 150 to 200 TCR beta chains as associated with cytomegalovirus. A later analysis lacked HLA typing for the validation cohort, so it scored co-occurrence in that cohort across all 130 or so repertoires. A few of the identified cytomegalovirus-associated TCR beta chains were confirmed in vitro to be specific for cytomegalovirus antigens. Across donors, most TCR sequences were observed very rarely, whereas some public TCRs were present in many individuals.

Donors formed part of the validation cohort, which comprised fewer than 150 subjects and was distinct from the first cohort of several hundred subjects. V and J lose 5 bases and 6 bases, and a span of 17 bases separates them. Looking up the germline V gene yields CDR1 MNHEY and CDR2 SVGAGI. The CDR3 starts with the cysteine, ends with the phenylalanine, and has 14 residues. The read is trimmed to its CDR3 DNA, 42 bases read in frame from base 1. On this clone: Its antigen specificity is not known. Base qualities are not recorded, but no much larger clone differs from it by a single base.

The protocol used for the library was the immunoSEQ multiplex PCR assay. The authors' pipeline ran thus. A statistical classification framework was built to diagnose cytomegalovirus status from the catalog of TCR beta chain sequences. Not all clones reach the TCRdb copy of this immuneACCESS table, which keeps in-frame sequences only. Checked studies attribute under half of the gap to unresolved V genes and leave the rest unexplained. That table gives V, J and clone size, and the DNA gave D and trimming. The sample profile shows fewer than 350,000 clones; over 75% of them were found once. The ten largest account for approximately 0.88% of the sample.

The sequence derives from a woman aged 18-29 years in good health and CMV-seronegative. The material sequenced was PBMCs. The sequence is built from TRBV6-5 and TRBJ2-7, with an unclear D gene assignment. The bases read TGTGCCAGCAGTCCCCTCTACGGAGCTATCGAGCAGTACTTC. Translated, this is CASSPLYGAIEQYF.